A single sample gave rise to the 28 T cell receptor beta chains below, sequenced in a study of T cells after posttransplantation cyclophosphamide. The data were produced by immunoSEQ multiplex PCR, yet TCRdb's version contains in-frame clones alone and is incomplete. The sample includes 30,000 to 45,000 clones, none of them occurring once. Sequenced material: PBMCs. The receptors were gathered from a girl aged 10-17 years in good health, CMV-negative, and a related stem cell transplant donor.

This clone turned up a few times. The genes are TRBV5-1 and TRBJ1-2; no clear D gene. CDR3 length equals 15 residues. Trimming removed 1 base at V and 0 bases at J, with 10 bases between. The germline CDR1 and CDR2 sequences are SGHRS and YFSETQ. Written as DNA, the CDR3 is TGCGCCAGCAGCTTGAATGGCAGGACTAACTATGGCTACACCTTC. This gives the protein CASSLNGRTNYGYTF.

This clone has a count of ten or more. The J gene is TRBJ2-3, the V gene TRBV9; D is possibly TRBD2 (5 bases). Germline V CDR1 and CDR2: SGDLS, YYNGEE. CDR3 length equals 15 residues. V was shortened by 0 bases and J by 1 base, with 9 bases between the two germline ends. The CDR3 sequence: CASSVAGKGTDTQYF. DNA of the CDR3: TGTGCCAGCAGCGTAGCGGGAAAGGGCACAGATACGCAGTATTTT.

The V and J genes are TRBV6-1 and TRBJ2-1; tentatively, D is TRBD1 (6 bases). Per germline, CDR1 MNHNS and CDR2 SASEGT. The CDR3 extends over 14 amino acids. V lost 5 bases to trimming and J lost 9 bases, with 17 bases between them. Here the CDR3 reads CASSQKQGRSEQFF. The CDR3 DNA is TGTGCCAGCAGTCAGAAACAGGGTAGAAGTGAGCAGTTCTTC.

This clone has ten or more counts. The chain combines TRBV11-3 with TRBJ2-3; TRBD2 matches at 9 bases. The CDR3 is made up of 14 amino acids. CDR1 and CDR2 (germline): SGHNT, YENEEA. After removal of 5 bases from V and 11 bases from J, the junction contained 11 bases not matched to a gene. The CDR3 nucleotides are TGTGCCAGCAGCCTGGGGCGGGGGGGCTTCGGGCAGTATTTT. The encoded protein is CASSLGRGGFGQYF.

A word on this clone: The identical CDR3 is also encoded by other nucleotide sequences in the sample. This sequence joins TRBV4-1 and TRBJ2-3; 8 nucleotides align to TRBD2. The V gene's germline CDR1 is MGHRA and CDR2 YSYEKL. The CDR3 totals 16 residues. V was pared by 1 base and J by 0 bases, with 3 bases of the junction left unmatched. CDR3 in DNA: TGCGCCAGCAGCCAAGTAGCGGGGACTAGCACAGATACGCAGTATTTT. It codes for CASSQVAGTSTDTQYF.

This chain joins TRBV30 and TRBJ2-7; D is undetermined. Trimming took 3 bases from V and 3 from J, leaving 6 bases between them. CDR1 and CDR2 (germline): GTSNPN, SVGIG (reference sequence). The CDR3 loop spans 11 amino acids. Here the CDR3 reads CAWSPGYEQYF. CDR3 bases: TGTGCCTGGAGCCCAGGCTACGAGCAGTACTTC.

This clone was found many times. The genes are TRBV7-8 and TRBJ1-4; 8 bases line up with TRBD1. The trim removed 5 bases at V and 12 bases at J, leaving 11 bases unmatched. CDR3 length: 14 amino acids. Germline CDR1 SGHVS, CDR2 FQNEAQ. The CDR3 is CASSVGTGRIELFF. The CDR3 DNA reads TGTGCCAGCAGCGTCGGGACAGGTCGCATTGAACTGTTTTTT.

This clone was observed many times. The chain recombines TRBV7-2 with TRBJ2-1; the match to TRBD2 covers 7 bases. V shed 5 bases, J shed 3 bases, and the junction held 7 bases outside the gene matches. Germline values: CDR1 SGHTA, CDR2 FQGNSA. The CDR3 covers 15 residues. This chain's CDR3 is CASSLGTNFYNEQFF. CDR3 bases: TGTGCCAGCAGCCTCGGGACTAATTTCTACAATGAGCAGTTCTTC.

The chain joins TRBV19 to TRBJ2-7; 7 bases agree with TRBD1. Germline V gene sequence: CDR1 LNHDA, CDR2 SQIVND (reference sequence). V lost 4 bases and J lost 1; bases outside the gene matches: 4. The CDR3 totals 14 residues. This chain's CDR3 is CASSTRDSSYEQYF. CDR3 coding DNA: TGTGCCAGTAGTACCCGGGACAGTTCCTACGAGCAGTACTTC.

This clone has at least ten counts. V gene TRBV7-2 combines with J gene TRBJ2-1, with 9 bases fitting TRBD2. CDR3 length: 13 amino acids. Germline V gives CDR1 SGHTA, CDR2 FQGNSA. V lost 3 bases to trimming and J lost 15 bases; unmatched junction nucleotides: 9. The CDR3 region is CASSLGILAGRFF. CDR3 in DNA: TGTGCCAGCAGCTTGGGGATTCTAGCGGGACGGTTCTTC.

This clone came up many times. This chain uses TRBV4-2 with TRBJ1-4; maybe TRBD1 (6 bases). Germline lookup yields CDR1 LGHNA and CDR2 YNFKEQ. There are 14 residues in the CDR3. Trimming shortened V by 3 bases and J by 8 bases, and 13 bases separated the two germline ends. DNA of the CDR3: TGTGCCAGCAGCCACGGGCAGGGGAACGAAAAACTGTTTTTT. Translated, it gives CASSHGQGNEKLFF.

In this sample, this clone turned up many times. The chain uses TRBV6-5 and TRBJ2-7, with 7 bases fitting TRBD1. CDR3 length equals 13 residues. The ends lost 6 bases at V and 7 bases at J; junction bases unmatched: 9. Germline V gene sequence: CDR1 MNHEY, CDR2 SVGAGI. Here the CDR3 DNA reads TGTGCCAGCAGGGGGACAGCCCCGGGTGAGCAGTACTTC. Encoded protein: CASRGTAPGEQYF.

In this sample, this clone turned up a few times. CDR3 protein: CASSPSRTSGTDTQYF. CDR3 DNA sequence: TGCGCCAGCAGCCCGAGTAGGACTAGCGGAACAGATACGCAGTATTTT. This chain connects TRBV4-1 to TRBJ2-3; 10 nucleotides match TRBD2. After removal of 4 bases from V and 3 bases from J, the junction contained 7 bases not matched to a gene. The germline gives CDR1 MGHRA, CDR2 YSYEKL. The CDR3 length is 16 residues.

This clone has only a few counts. The chain recombines TRBV27 with TRBJ2-7; TRBD1 aligns across 10 bases. The CDR3 contains 14 residues. V lost 3 bases and J lost 3; bases outside the gene matches: 2. Germline assignment: CDR1 MNHEY and CDR2 SMNVEV (reference sequence). This CDR3 reads CASSFGTGDYEQYF. The CDR3 DNA sequence: TGTGCCAGCAGTTTCGGGACAGGGGACTACGAGCAGTACTTC.

The table lists this clone with many counts. The chain carries TRBV30 and TRBJ1-5, with D tentatively TRBD1 (5 bases). The germline gives CDR1 GTSNPN, CDR2 SVGIG (reference sequence). Trimming took off 2 bases at V and 7 bases at J, with 15 bases between the two ends. This CDR3 is built from 14 residues. CDR3 residues: CAWSLTGGGQPQHF. CDR3 coding DNA: TGTGCCTGGAGTTTAACAGGCGGGGGGCAGCCCCAGCATTTT.

This clone came up many times. The chain couples TRBV5-1 to TRBJ2-2; 16 positions agree with TRBD2. CDR3 length equals 18 residues. CDR1 and CDR2 (germline): SGHRS, YFSETQ. J lost 5 bases, V lost 2 bases, and 6 bases had no gene match. CDR3 sequence: CASSFTGLAGGLTGELFF. CDR3 nucleotides: TGCGCCAGCAGCTTCACGGGACTAGCGGGAGGGCTTACCGGGGAGCTGTTTTTT.

This clone was detected many times. V is TRBV27 and J is TRBJ1-1; no clear D. Germline-derived CDR1 and CDR2 are MNHEY and SMNVEV (reference sequence). This CDR3 has 16 residues. Trimming removed 1 base at V and 1 base at J, with 13 bases between. The CDR3 nucleotides are TGTGCCAGCAGTTTATTAAATCGGGGAGAGAACACTGAAGCTTTCTTT. Protein: CASSLLNRGENTEAFF.

This clone has ten or more counts. This sequence joins TRBV6-6 and TRBJ1-3, with D unresolved. The V gene lost 4 bases and the J gene lost 0 bases, with 10 bases spanning the gap. The CDR3 has 15 residues. From germline, CDR1 is MNHNY and CDR2 SVGAGI (reference sequence). CDR3 loop: CASSSAGRSGNTIYF. CDR3 nucleotides: TGTGCCAGCAGTTCGGCGGGCCGCTCTGGAAACACCATATATTTT.

This clone was observed many times. The chain has TRBV6-4 and TRBJ1-5; D call uncertain. Trimming took 4 bases from V and 1 from J, leaving 11 bases between them. The CDR3 runs 15 residues. Looked up from germline, CDR1 is MRHNA and CDR2 is SNTAGT. The CDR3 loop is CASSVEHLSNQPQHF. In DNA form, the CDR3 reads TGTGCCAGCAGTGTGGAGCACCTAAGCAATCAGCCCCAGCATTTT.

This clone has ten or more counts. The chain has TRBV7-3 and TRBJ2-1; 14 bases line up with TRBD2. Trimming took 5 bases from V and 10 from J; bases not matched to a gene: 7. The germline CDR1 and CDR2 sequences are SGHTA and FQGTGA. The CDR3 covers 15 residues. CDR3 in DNA: TGTGCCAGCAGCCTCGGACTAGCGGGGGGTTGGGAGCAGTTCTTC. Residues: CASSLGLAGGWEQFF.

The rearrangement uses TRBV5-1 and TRBJ2-5; TRBD2 agrees at 7 bases. The V gene's germline CDR1 is SGHRS and CDR2 YFSETQ. Trimming took 4 bases from V and 0 from J; bases not matched to a gene: 9. CDR3 length equals 16 residues. The CDR3 DNA follows: TGCGCCAGCAGCGACTCTCAACTAGCGTACCAAGAGACCCAGTACTTC. Amino acid sequence: CASSDSQLAYQETQYF.

This clone was detected many times. The chain joins TRBV5-1 to TRBJ1-1; 7 bases are a match to TRBD1. This CDR3 is 15 amino acids long. V dropped 4 bases and J dropped 0; count of bases not matched to a gene: 6. Germline V gene data show CDR1 as SGHRS and CDR2 as YFSETQ. CDR3 bases: TGCGCCAGCAGCATAACCGGGACAGTGAACACTGAAGCTTTCTTT. This encodes CASSITGTVNTEAFF.

This clone was recorded a few times. CDR3 protein: CASTPPVTGSTDTQYF. The CDR3 bases are TGTGCCAGCACCCCCCCGGTGACAGGGAGCACAGATACGCAGTATTTT. The rearrangement uses TRBV28 and TRBJ2-3; 7 bases line up with TRBD1. The germline V gene has CDR1 MDHEN and CDR2 SYDVKM. This CDR3 is built from 16 residues. V dropped 7 bases and J dropped 0; count of bases not matched to a gene: 10.

This clone was detected many times. The rearrangement joins TRBV10-1 to TRBJ2-3, with 9 bases matching TRBD1. The CDR3 has 15 amino acids. Trimming cost V 4 bases and J 4 bases; bases outside gene matches: 6. CDR1 is WNHNN and CDR2 is SYGVQD in the germline V gene (reference sequence). CDR3 protein: CASSVDRGVADTQYF. CDR3 in DNA: TGCGCCAGCAGTGTCGACAGGGGGGTCGCAGATACGCAGTATTTT.

In its sample, this clone was seen a few times. The V call is TRBV7-7, the J call TRBJ2-3, with a tentative D call TRBD2 (6 bases). The V end lost 4 bases, the J end lost 4 bases, and 12 bases lay between the germline ends. CDR3 length: 14 amino acids. Germline V gene lookup returns CDR1 SSHAT and CDR2 FNYEAQ (reference sequence). CDR3 region: CASSSSTGADTQYF. The CDR3 nucleotides read TGTGCCAGCAGCTCGTCTACGGGGGCAGATACGCAGTATTTT.

This clone was seen repeatedly, ten times or more. The chain employs TRBV7-3 and TRBJ2-2; 16 bases map to TRBD2. The CDR3 length is 21 residues. With 6 bases clipped from V and 6 bases from J, the junction kept 19 bases outside the gene matches. Germline lookup yields CDR1 SGHTA and CDR2 FQGTGA. CDR3 sequence (DNA): TGTGCCAGCAGTTTGGACAGGGAAGGGACTAGCGGGAGGGCCTTTTCCGGGGAGCTGTTTTTT. This encodes CASSLDREGTSGRAFSGELFF.

This clone was recorded at least ten times. The chain carries TRBV19 and TRBJ2-5, with TRBD2 identical over 9 bases. Germline loops: CDR1 LNHDA, CDR2 SQIVND (reference sequence). V gave up 3 bases and J gave up 5 bases; unmatched junction bases: 4. The CDR3 totals 14 residues. The DNA of the CDR3 is TGTGCCAGTAGTATTTCCACTAGCGGGGAGACCCAGTACTTC. Residues: CASSISTSGETQYF.

This clone has just a few counts. The chain links TRBV7-9 to TRBJ2-5; D perhaps matches TRBD1 (5 bases). The V end lost 2 bases, the J end lost 0 bases, and 7 bases lay between the germline ends. The germline V gene has CDR1 SEHNR and CDR2 FQNEAQ (reference sequence). The CDR3 is 14 residues long. CDR3 region: CASSLSGNQETQYF. The CDR3 coding sequence is TGTGCCAGCAGCTTATCAGGGAACCAAGAGACCCAGTACTTC.